This note documents a single TCR beta chain sequence. This entry belongs to a study of OX40 agonist ivuxolimab in advanced cancers. Whole-study context: Three patients responded partially, comprising one with hepatocellular carcinoma and two with cutaneous melanoma.

Libraries were prepared by immunoSEQ multiplex PCR; TCRdb keeps only in-frame clonotypes and omits some of them. The sample contains 55,000 to 65,000 clones, about 86% of which appear only once. The CDR3 runs to 12 residues. The V end lost 0 bases, the J end lost 10 bases, and 7 bases lay between the germline ends. Germline V gives CDR1 SGHVS, CDR2 FQNEAQ. The TCR comes from an adult with an advanced solid tumor such as melanoma, head and neck, liver or kidney cancer. The rearrangement uses TRBV7-8 and TRBJ2-1; the D is unclear. This specimen was CD4+ or CD8+ T cells sorted from blood, taken in a trial of the OX40 agonist ivuxolimab. The CDR3: CASSLALGEQFF. CDR3 coding DNA: TGTGCCAGCAGCTTAGCGCTCGGGGAGCAGTTCTTC.